The clone carrying this T cell receptor (beta chain) was seen many times. This sample is part of a study of neurological immune-mediated disorders. MiXCR, applied by TCRdb to the 5' RACE reads, yields one record per CDR3 protein. The sample lists about 55,000 distinct CDR3 sequences, around 3.6% occurring once. Germline V gene sequence: CDR1 SGHRS, CDR2 YFSETQ. CDR3 length: 15 residues. The V gene end was trimmed by 0 bases and the J gene end by 3 bases; junction bases not matched to a gene: 2. The gene calls are TRBV5-1 and TRBJ2-3; 9 nucleotides line up with TRBD1. The specimen sequenced was PBMCs. The receptor comes from a man aged 30-40 years with multiple sclerosis. The CDR3 sequence: CASSLAGQGTDTQYF. In DNA, the CDR3 is TGCGCCAGCAGCTTGGCTGGACAGGGGACAGATACGCAGTATTTT.